A selection of T cell receptor beta chains follows, all from one sample in a study of T cells after yellow fever vaccination. MiXCR, run by TCRdb on the 5' RACE reads, gives a single entry per CDR3 protein. The sample consists of approximately 140,000 distinct CDR3 sequences, roughly 8% of them appearing once. The sequenced sample was CD4+ T cells sorted from PBMCs, obtained 5 days after the yellow fever booster vaccination. The receptors come from a man aged 25 to 40 who received the YFV17D yellow fever vaccine. Both conserved end residues are part of each CDR3. Each record gives: V gene, CDR3 length, J gene, D gene, clone size, CDR3 DNA, CDR3 protein. D genes are given only for firm matches. Rows may omit the clone size; those that give it use once, few, many or a size class.

TRBV27,16,TRBJ2-7,TRBD1,-,TGTGCCAGCAGTTCGGCCGGGACAGGGGGTGTCTACGAGCAGTACTTC,CASSSAGTGGVYEQYF
TRBV11-2,14,TRBJ1-1,-,many,TGTGCCAGCAGCTTTTCCGGGTCGGACACTGAAGCTTTCTTT,CASSFSGSDTEAFF
TRBV6-1,15,TRBJ2-7,-,many,TGTGCCAGCAGGCGAGGAGCGGCCGGAGGTGGGGAGCAGTACTTC,CASRRGAAGGGEQYF
TRBV30,15,TRBJ2-3,-,-,TGTGCCTGGAAATCGTTTACAGGGAAAACAGATACGCAGTATTTT,CAWKSFTGKTDTQYF
TRBV7-3,17,TRBJ2-7,-,many,TGTGCCAGCAGCTTAGGGGAAGGTCCCGGTCCCTTCTACGAGCAGTACTTC,CASSLGEGPGPFYEQYF
TRBV20-1,13,TRBJ1-2,-,many,TGCAGTGCTAGAGATAGGGGCCTCTATGGCTACACCTTC,CSARDRGLYGYTF
TRBV10-3,13,TRBJ2-1,TRBD1,many,TGTGCGCACGGGGGGACAGGGGGAAATGAGCAGTTCTTC,CAHGGTGGNEQFF
TRBV5-1,14,TRBJ2-7,-,many,TGCGCCAGCAGCTGGGAGGGACAGACCTACGAGCAGTACTTC,CASSWEGQTYEQYF
TRBV27,19,TRBJ2-1,TRBD2,many,TGTGCCAGCAGAAGGGCAGCGGGAACGACTACCGCGACCTACAATGAGCAGTTCTTC,CASRRAAGTTTATYNEQFF
TRBV19,17,TRBJ2-7,TRBD1,-,TGTGCCAGTAAATCGACAGGGGGACAGGGAACCCCCTACGAGCAGTACTTC,CASKSTGGQGTPYEQYF
TRBV5-1,12,TRBJ2-1,-,many,TGCGCCAGCAGCACGGACAGCAATGAGCAGTTCTTC,CASSTDSNEQFF
TRBV14,13,TRBJ2-7,-,many,TGTGCCAGCAGCCAATCGATAGAAGGTTGGCAGTACTTC,CASSQSIEGWQYF
TRBV7-2,13,TRBJ1-5,-,many,TGTGCCAGCAGCTTAGTACGTCAACAGCCCCAGCATTTT,CASSLVRQQPQHF
TRBV20-1,13,TRBJ2-7,TRBD2,few,TGCAGTGCTAGCGCTAGCGGAACCTACGAGCAGTACTTC,CSASASGTYEQYF
TRBV5-5,14,TRBJ2-5,-,many,TGTGCCAGCAGCTTGACAGGGATAGAAGAGACCCAGTACTTC,CASSLTGIEETQYF
TRBV20-1,13,TRBJ1-1,TRBD1,many,TGCAGTGCTAGGGCGCGGACAGGACAAGAAGCTTTCTTT,CSARARTGQEAFF
TRBV20-1,13,TRBJ2-5,-,many,TGCAGTGCTAGAGTCGGGGGACAAGAGACCCAGTACTTC,CSARVGGQETQYF
TRBV6-4,13,TRBJ2-1,TRBD2,many,TGTGCCAGCAGTGGACTAGCGGGAGGGGAGCAGTTCTTC,CASSGLAGGEQFF
TRBV7-2,13,TRBJ2-3,-,many,TGTGCCAGCAGCCGACAGGTCACAGATACGCAGTATTTT,CASSRQVTDTQYF
TRBV5-1,16,TRBJ2-4,TRBD1,many,TGCGCCAGCAGCTGGACAGGTTCCCCAGCCAAAAACATTCAGTACTTC,CASSWTGSPAKNIQYF
TRBV19,14,TRBJ2-1,-,many,TGTGCCAGTACCCCCCAGGGGGGAGTAGGTGAGCAGTTCTTC,CASTPQGGVGEQFF
TRBV20-1,16,TRBJ2-2,TRBD1,-,TGCTGTGCTAGCATTCCCGGGACAGGGGGTACCGGGGAGCTGTTTTTT,CCASIPGTGGTGELFF
TRBV6-2/TRBV6-3,15,TRBJ2-1,-,many,TGTGCCAGCACTGGGGAGCGCATGATTTACAATGAGCAGTTCTTC,CASTGERMIYNEQFF
TRBV20-1,15,TRBJ2-1,TRBD2,many,TGCAGTGCTAGCCAGACTAGCGGGAGTTTCTATGAGCAGTTCTTC,CSASQTSGSFYEQFF
TRBV20-1,16,TRBJ1-1,-,-,TGCAGTGCTAGAGATATCACGACAACCTTTAACACTGAAGCTTTCTTT,CSARDITTTFNTEAFF
TRBV9,17,TRBJ2-1,TRBD2,many,TGTGCCAGCAGCGTAGAGAGCGGGAGGGTTTCCTACAATGAGCAGTTCTTC,CASSVESGRVSYNEQFF
TRBV6-5,17,TRBJ2-3,TRBD2,many,TGTGCCAGCAGTTCCCCCCTAGCGGGAGGGGGGTGGGATACGCAGTATTTT,CASSSPLAGGGWDTQYF
TRBV7-9,15,TRBJ2-3,-,many,TGTGCCAGCAGTCTGGGGGATACTAGCACAGATACGCAGTATTTT,CASSLGDTSTDTQYF
TRBV6-4,14,TRBJ2-3,-,many,TGTGCAACGAGGGTTGCGGCGAACACAGATACGCAGTATTTT,CATRVAANTDTQYF
TRBV10-3,13,TRBJ2-4,-,many,TGTGCCACCGGGGGTCTAGCCAAAAACATTCAGTACTTC,CATGGLAKNIQYF
TRBV20-1,15,TRBJ2-5,-,many,TGCAGTGCGCAACAAGGGGGGCCAAAGGAAGAGACCCAGTACTTC,CSAQQGGPKEETQYF
TRBV11-3,15,TRBJ2-3,TRBD2,many,TGTGCCAGCAGCTTAGAGACTAGCGGGATCGGTACGCAGTATTTT,CASSLETSGIGTQYF
TRBV24-1,21,TRBJ2-2,TRBD1,many,TGTGCCACCAGTGATTCAAAAGTCCGGGACAGGGTTGTTTTGAACACCGGGGAGCTGTTTTTT,CATSDSKVRDRVVLNTGELFF
TRBV6-5,14,TRBJ2-5,TRBD2,many,TGTGCCAGCAGTTATCGGGGGGGTCCAGAGACCCAGTACTTC,CASSYRGGPETQYF
TRBV12-3/TRBV12-4,17,TRBJ2-2,-,-,TGTGCCAGCAGTGCGCCCGACACCAACCTGAACACCGGGGAGCTGTTTTTT,CASSAPDTNLNTGELFF
TRBV23-1,15,TRBJ2-3,-,many,TGCGCCAGCAGTCAATCCCCCAGGATCACAGATACGCAGTATTTT,CASSQSPRITDTQYF
TRBV5-1,15,TRBJ2-1,-,-,TGCGCCAGCAGCTTTACAGGGAGCTCCTACAATGAGCAGTTCTTC,CASSFTGSSYNEQFF
TRBV28,14,TRBJ2-2,TRBD1,many,TGTGCCAGCGAGGACAGGACGAACACCGGGGAGCTGTTTTTT,CASEDRTNTGELFF
TRBV5-6,13,TRBJ2-5,-,-,TGTGCCATGGGCCCCGGGCTGGGAGAGACCCAGTACTTC,CAMGPGLGETQYF
TRBV20-1,14,TRBJ1-2,-,many,TGCAGTGCTAGACCGACCTCAGGGGATCTAGGCTACACCTTC,CSARPTSGDLGYTF